A selection of T cell receptor beta chains follows, all from one sample in a study of T cells in Graves' hyperthyroidism and ophthalmopathy. TCRdb reprocessed the multiplex PCR reads via MiXCR and lists one record per CDR3 protein. Here the sample spans approximately 530,000 distinct CDR3 sequences, around 15% being singletons. The sequenced sample consisted of blood. These receptors were collected from a woman aged 18-35 years with Graves' hyperthyroidism. Each CDR3 is given with its conserved first and last residue. D genes are given only for firm matches. Expanded clones are given a class, and other clones once, few, many or no size at all.

D,J,V,size,DNA,CDR3
-,TRBJ2-7,TRBV3-1,-,TGTGCCAGCAGCCAAGGTCGGAAAGGGTTCTTCTCCTACGAGCAGTACTTC,CASSQGRKGFFSYEQYF
TRBD2,TRBJ2-7,TRBV28,-,TGTGCCAGCAGTTTCCCCACGGGGACTAGCGGGAGCTCCTACGAGCAGTACTTC,CASSFPTGTSGSSYEQYF
-,TRBJ2-3,TRBV20-1,many,TGCAGTGCTACTAATTTAGTGGATACGCAGTATTTT,CSATNLVDTQYF
-,TRBJ1-1,TRBV18,many,TGTGCCAGCTCACCACGGGAAGGAACGAACACTGAAGCTTTCTTT,CASSPREGTNTEAFF
TRBD2,TRBJ2-1,TRBV7-9,-,TGTGCCAGCAGCTTATACGGCGGGAGAAACTACAATGAGCAGTTCTTC,CASSLYGGRNYNEQFF
TRBD2,TRBJ2-7,TRBV12-3/TRBV12-4,many,TGTGCCAGCAGTTTCGCGTGGGGGGGTACCTACGAGCAGTACTTC,CASSFAWGGTYEQYF
-,TRBJ1-5,TRBV5-5,few,TGTGCCAGCAGCTTTACGGGGGTGAGGAGTCAGCCCCAGCATTTT,CASSFTGVRSQPQHF
-,TRBJ2-5,TRBV20-1,few,TGCAGTGCTAGGGGAGGACAGGACCAAGAGACCCAGTACTTC,CSARGGQDQETQYF
TRBD1,TRBJ1-2,TRBV29-1,few,TGCAGCGTTGAAACGACAGGGGGCGGAGGCTACACCTTC,CSVETTGGGGYTF
-,TRBJ1-1,TRBV20-1,many,TGCAGTGCTGCCCGCCAGGGGTATAAAACTGAAGCTTTCTTT,CSAARQGYKTEAFF
TRBD1,TRBJ2-7,TRBV7-9,-,TGTGCCAGCAGCGCGCGATCGGGACAGGGGGATCAAGAGCAGTACTTC,CASSARSGQGDQEQYF
TRBD2,TRBJ2-5,TRBV24-1,few,TGTGCCACCAGTGATTTGGGGGAGGGGTACCAAGAGACCCAGTACTTC,CATSDLGEGYQETQYF
TRBD1,TRBJ2-3,TRBV12-3/TRBV12-4,many,TGTGCCAGCAGACTAACAGGGGACGATACGCAGTATTTT,CASRLTGDDTQYF
TRBD2,TRBJ2-3,TRBV2,many,TGTGCCAGCGTCAGGATGACTAGCGGGGGTGGGACGCAGTATTTT,CASVRMTSGGGTQYF
-,TRBJ1-2,TRBV7-9,many,TGTGCCAGCAGCTCAGTACAAAACTATGGCTACACCTTC,CASSSVQNYGYTF
-,TRBJ2-7,TRBV6-2/TRBV6-3,-,TGTGCCAGCCAACTAGCAACTAGCTCCTACGAGCAGTACTTC,CASQLATSSYEQYF
-,TRBJ2-3,TRBV12-3/TRBV12-4,many,TGTGCCAGCAGTTTGAGAGAAGATACGCAGTATTTT,CASSLREDTQYF
-,TRBJ1-2,TRBV2,many,TGTGCCAGCAGTGAAGAGGGCGGCTACTATGGCTACACCTTC,CASSEEGGYYGYTF
-,TRBJ2-7,TRBV6-5,-,TGTGCCAGCAGTTACGGGGCAGAGGGTAACGAGCAGTACTTC,CASSYGAEGNEQYF
-,TRBJ2-1,TRBV15,few,TGTGCCACCAGCAGAGGGGCGGGAATTCCCTACAATGAGCAGTTCTTC,CATSRGAGIPYNEQFF
TRBD1,TRBJ2-5,TRBV7-2,-,TGTGCCAGCCGGTCTGGGGGACAGGGGGAGCAAGAGACCCAGTACTTC,CASRSGGQGEQETQYF
-,TRBJ2-1,TRBV7-6,-,TGTGCCAGCAGCTTAGGAGGGGTCGCCTACAATGAGCAGTTCTTC,CASSLGGVAYNEQFF
TRBD2,TRBJ2-3,TRBV20-1,few,TGCAGTGCTAGAGAGTCGGGGGGGCGGTCGAGAGATACGCAGTATTTT,CSARESGGRSRDTQYF
-,TRBJ2-2,TRBV20-1,few,TGCAGTGCTAGACCGGGACAGAACACCGGGGAGCTGTTTTTT,CSARPGQNTGELFF
TRBD2,TRBJ2-3,TRBV20-1,-,TGCAGTGCTATGACTAGCGGGGACACAGATACGCAGTATTTT,CSAMTSGDTDTQYF
-,TRBJ2-3,TRBV28,many,TGTGCCAGCAGTTTAGAGGTACCCAGCACAGATACGCAGTATTTT,CASSLEVPSTDTQYF
-,TRBJ2-5,TRBV4-2,-,TGTGCCAGCAGCCAATATCGATACAGCCAAGAGACCCAGTACTTC,CASSQYRYSQETQYF
TRBD2,TRBJ2-3,TRBV6-2/TRBV6-3,many,TGTGCCAGCAGTCCCGGGACTAGCGGAGATGGGGATACGCAGTATTTT,CASSPGTSGDGDTQYF